The TCR beta chain under discussion was sequenced for a study of cytomegalovirus exposure and HLA in healthy donors. The PCR used 60 Vbeta and 13 Jbeta primers. Method: immunoSEQ multiplex PCR; TCRdb's copy keeps in-frame clones and lacks some. The sample features 150,000 to 250,000 clones, with almost 0.75% in its top ten. This CDR3 comprises 17 residues. Germline assignment: CDR1 SEHNR and CDR2 FQNEAQ (reference sequence). Trimming took off 5 bases at V and 6 bases at J, with 24 bases between the two ends. V usage is TRBV7-9 and J usage is TRBJ2-3, with D perhaps matching TRBD1 (6 bases). The clonotype comes from a boy between 10 and 17 years old in good health and CMV-seronegative. The sample comprised PBMCs. This chain's CDR3 is CASSPVGQGAPLDTQYF. CDR3 DNA sequence: TGTGCCAGCAGCCCAGTGGGACAAGGTGCCCCATTGGATACGCAGTATTTT.